These T cell receptor beta chains were read from a single sample in a study of vaccination and CD4 T cells after COVID-19. Using its own MiXCR run on the PCR reads, TCRdb lists one record per CDR3 protein. The repertoire includes approximately 16,000 distinct CDR3 sequences, more than 25% of them detected once, and approximately 23% sits in the top ten. Which antigens these TCRs recognize remains unknown. The sequenced material came from cultured CD4+ T cells from blood. All receptors derive from a human donor with COVID-19. Both conserved end residues are part of each CDR3. A D gene is named only where the DNA matches it firmly. Size values are once, few and many counts, or a class for expanded clones, and some rows have none.

>TRBV28|few|TRBD1|TRBJ2-7
TGTGCCAGCAGTTCCGCCGGGACAGTTCCCTACGAGCAGTACTTC
CASSSAGTVPYEQYF
>TRBV20-1|.|.|TRBJ1-5
TGCAGTGCTAGAGAGCAGGACAATCAGCCCCAGCATTTT
CSAREQDNQPQHF
>TRBV6-1|.|TRBD1|TRBJ1-4
TGTGCCAGCAGAACAGGGGGCGCATTTAATGAAAAACTGTTTTTT
CASRTGGAFNEKLFF
>TRBV30|few|TRBD1|TRBJ2-7
TGTGCCTGGAGGAGGGGGACAGGGACGTACTTC
CAWRRGTGTYF
>TRBV19|few|.|TRBJ1-2
TGTGCCAGTAGTAGTCAGGCAGGATCTTACGGCTACACCTTC
CASSSQAGSYGYTF
>TRBV27|few|.|TRBJ2-7
TGTGCCAGCAGTCGCCTCCCGCAGGGGTACACCTACGAGCAGTACTTC
CASSRLPQGYTYEQYF
>TRBV20-1|few|.|TRBJ2-5
TGCAGTGCCCGCGGTTCTGGGGGCGAGACCCAGTACTTC
CSARGSGGETQYF
>TRBV6-1|few|TRBD1|TRBJ1-1
TGTGCCAGCAAATCGGACAGGGGGCTGACTGAAGCTTTCTTT
CASKSDRGLTEAFF
>TRBV19|.|.|TRBJ1-2
TGTGCCAGTAGTAACAGGGAGCCTAACTATGGCTACACCTTC
CASSNREPNYGYTF
>TRBV2|.|.|TRBJ2-7
TGTGCCAGCAGACGACAGGAACAAACCTACGAGCAGTACTTC
CASRRQEQTYEQYF
>TRBV2|.|.|TRBJ2-2
TGTGCCAGCAAGGGGCGGGAGAACACCGGGGAGCTGTTTTTT
CASKGRENTGELFF
>TRBV7-9|few|.|TRBJ1-1
TGTGCCAGCAGCTTCTGGGGTACTGAAGCTTTCTTT
CASSFWGTEAFF
>TRBV9|.|.|TRBJ2-2
TGTGCCAGCAGCCCAGCCAGGTTGGCCGGGGAGCTGTTTTTT
CASSPARLAGELFF
>TRBV12-3/TRBV12-4|few|.|TRBJ1-1
TGTGCCAGCAGGGGGAACACTGAAGCTTTCTTT
CASRGNTEAFF
>TRBV5-1|.|TRBD1|TRBJ2-2
TGCGCCAGCAGCCGCGGACAGGGGGCAACCGGGGAGCTGTTTTTT
CASSRGQGATGELFF
>TRBV20-1|.|.|TRBJ1-2
TGCAGTGCTAGCGAAACAGGGAGATTAGGCTACACCTTC
CSASETGRLGYTF
>TRBV11-3|.|.|TRBJ1-3
TGTGCCAGCAGCCCCGGCGGGGACATCCGTACCATATATTTT
CASSPGGDIRTIYF
>TRBV20-1|.|.|TRBJ2-3
TGCAGTGCTAGAGCCCCCGACCGCACAGATACGCAGTATTTT
CSARAPDRTDTQYF
>TRBV6-5|few|TRBD1|TRBJ2-5
TGTGCCAGCAGTTACTCGAACAGGGGGAAGACCCAGTACTTC
CASSYSNRGKTQYF
>TRBV6-1|medium-sized|.|TRBJ1-6
TGTGCCACCTGGGACGTTTACTATAATTCACCCCTCCACTTT
CATWDVYYNSPLHF
>TRBV9|few|TRBD1|TRBJ1-2
TGTGCCAGCAGCGCGGGGGGACAGGGAGGTGGCTACACCTTC
CASSAGGQGGGYTF
>TRBV5-1|few|TRBD1|TRBJ1-5
TGCGCCAGCAGCCTACTGGGACAGAAAAATCAGCCCCAGCATTTT
CASSLLGQKNQPQHF
>TRBV29-1|.|.|TRBJ1-1
TGCAGCACAATAAGGAGCAGGGGATCAACTGAAGCTTTCTTT
CSTIRSRGSTEAFF
>TRBV7-9|.|.|TRBJ2-2
TGTGCCAGCAGCTTAGAACCCGATGGGGCCGGGGAGCTGTTTTTT
CASSLEPDGAGELFF
>TRBV12-3/TRBV12-4|.|TRBD2|TRBJ2-3
TGTGCCAGCAGTCCATCGACTAGCGGGGCGACGCAGTATTTT
CASSPSTSGATQYF
>TRBV4-3|.|.|TRBJ2-2
TGCGCCAGCAGCCAGGGACGGTACACCGGGGAGCTGTTTTTT
CASSQGRYTGELFF
>TRBV24-1|.|.|TRBJ1-5
TGTGCCACCGCCCCGGGGGCTCTTAGCAATCAGCCCCAGCATTTT
CATAPGALSNQPQHF
>TRBV2|few|.|TRBJ1-6
TGTGCCAGCAGGGGGGACGGGGATGATTCACCCCTCCACTTT
CASRGDGDDSPLHF
>TRBV7-7|.|TRBD1|TRBJ2-5
TGTGCTAGCAGCCCGACAGGGGTTGAGACCCAGTACTTC
CASSPTGVETQYF
>TRBV10-3|.|.|TRBJ1-2
TGTGCCATCAGTGAGGTGGGGCGGTGGTCTTCTGGCTACACCTTC
CAISEVGRWSSGYTF
>TRBV20-1|.|TRBD1|TRBJ2-2
TGCAGTGCAGCGGGACAGGGTTCCGCCACCGGGGAGCTGTTTTTT
CSAAGQGSATGELFF
>TRBV27|.|.|TRBJ1-2
TGTGCCAGCAGTCGCAACACCGGGTGGAACTATGGCTACACCTTC
CASSRNTGWNYGYTF
>TRBV12-3/TRBV12-4|.|.|TRBJ1-1
TGTGCCAGCAGTCTTTTGGGGGGCGGGGGCACTGAAGCTTTCTTT
CASSLLGGGGTEAFF
>TRBV25-1|.|TRBD1|TRBJ1-2
TGTGCCAGCAGTGAACCTAGGACAGGGGGCATCTATGGCTACACCTTC
CASSEPRTGGIYGYTF
>TRBV6-1|medium-sized|TRBD1|TRBJ1-5
TGTGCCAGCAGTGGAAAAGGACAGGGGGCTTTACAGCCCCAGCATTTT
CASSGKGQGALQPQHF
>TRBV28|.|.|TRBJ2-1
TGTGCCAGCAGTAAGGGACCAGAGCAGTTCTTC
CASSKGPEQFF
>TRBV5-4|.|.|TRBJ1-2
TGTGCCAGCAGCTTGGATTTTTGGGGCGGCTACACCTTC
CASSLDFWGGYTF
>TRBV6-2/TRBV6-3|.|TRBD2|TRBJ2-5
TGTGCCAGCAGTTACCCTCGGACTAGGCAAGAGACCCAGTACTTC
CASSYPRTRQETQYF
>TRBV20-1|.|.|TRBJ2-1
TGCAGTGCCCCCGACGTTAATGAGCAGTTCTTC
CSAPDVNEQFF
>TRBV5-1|few|TRBD1|TRBJ1-2
TGCGCCAGCAGCGCGGGGACAGGGAATGGCTACACCTTC
CASSAGTGNGYTF
>TRBV6-1|few|TRBD1|TRBJ1-6
TGTGCCAGCAGTGAACGACAGGGGTGGGTTTCTTCACCCCTCCACTTT
CASSERQGWVSSPLHF
>TRBV7-2|few|.|TRBJ1-3
TGTGCCAGCAGCTCGACGGCCGCCTCTGGAAACACCATATATTTT
CASSSTAASGNTIYF